This T cell receptor beta chain was captured by sequencing in a study of early T cells in non-severe SARS-CoV-2 infection. V lost 2 bases and J 3 bases, leaving 16 bases between the germline ends. This CDR3 is built from 16 residues. Germline V lookup: CDR1 SGHAT, CDR2 FQNNGV. This clonotype was seen a handful of times. In the library, individual cDNA molecules carried attached unique molecular identifiers. Each CDR3 protein is one row after TCRdb ran MiXCR on the 5' RACE reads. The sample lists 97,000 or so distinct CDR3 sequences; about 11% were seen once. The specimen comprised whole blood, sampled at baseline. This sequence was found in an adult who was a healthcare worker with PCR-confirmed SARS-CoV-2 infection or an uninfected control (not recorded which). This chain uses TRBV11-2 with TRBJ2-5, with D possibly being TRBD2 (6 bases). CDR3 nucleotides: TGTGCCAGCAGCTTAATCGCATTCTCGGGGGAAGAGACCCAGTACTTC. This gives the protein CASSLIAFSGEETQYF.